The entry below gives a single TCR beta chain sequence along with its context. Its antigen has not been determined. No quality values exist for individual bases; no much larger clone is one base distant. The cohort was made up of 500 to 850 healthy bone marrow donors. Cohort members were all nominally healthy when sampled, although unrecorded immune exposures were likely present. The donor was CMV seronegative and was included in the group of a few hundred seronegative cohort members. Every donor gave a peripheral blood sample, and the peripheral blood mononuclear cells from that sample were used for TCR beta sequencing. Genomic DNA was extracted from the blood cell samples with the Qiagen DNeasy Blood Extraction Kit. This sample is part of a study of cytomegalovirus exposure and HLA in healthy donors (dated 2017 in TCRdb). Broadly, across the study: An earlier analysis of a few hundred of the donors reported about 260 Gb of sequence data and 117 million unique TCR beta sequences obtained from around 170 million T cells. An earlier analysis of approximately 500 of the donors applied high-throughput TCR beta sequencing to assess whether each TCR beta V gene segment acted as functional or pseudogenic. The aim of the study was to test whether cataloging public T cell receptors could identify signatures of past pathogen exposure. To study patterns of TCR occurrence, a later analysis re-analyzed previously published TCR beta repertoires from 650 to 750 donors and added high-resolution HLA genotyping. To predict cytomegalovirus infection status, the study combined high-throughput TCR immunosequencing, statistical association of individual TCRs with disease status, and machine learning. Rather than using new phenotypic data, the later analysis identified candidate immune exposures from TCR beta sequences and from how often those sequences occurred across donors. Around 320 gigabases of sequencing data and approximately 85 million unique TCR sequences were included in an early release covering about 700 HLA-typed donors. Besides the first cohort of under 700 subjects, a separate validation cohort made up of around 120 different subjects was used. The number of donors typed differed by locus, with roughly 629-640 for A, B, C, DRB1 and DQB1, roughly 520 for DQA1, approximately 570 for DPA1, and under 490 for DPB1. Among the roughly 370 genotyped donors, approximately 76% belonged to the genetic ancestry cluster associated with self-reported Caucasian donors. Genome-wide SNP genotypes for about 65% of the roughly 700 donors were used in a later genetic analysis, which treated that subset as a discovery cohort. Because of strong linkage in the cohort, five DR-DQ haplotypes were treated as single units for association and clustering. All discovery cohort repertoires had been generated using a single sequencing platform. The study profiled the T cell repertoires of 500 to 800 subjects by immunosequencing and related them to cytomegalovirus serostatus. Donor age, sex, ethnicity and CMV serostatus were compiled alongside the repertoire data. Across approximately 400 genotyped donors of the cohort, an average of roughly 200,000 unique TCR beta nucleotide sequences per donor were sequenced, and roughly a sixth of those sequences were non-productive. HLA typing included class I and class II loci at four-digit resolution. Study-wide findings and limitations: Most CMV-associated TCR beta chains appeared to be HLA-restricted in a later analysis, and the HLA associations seemed to be driven largely by CMV exposure. Because HLA typing was unavailable for some donors at each locus, only the typed subset was used in association tests. Some IMGT-functional V segments, including TRBV6-2 and TRBV6-3, could not be told apart with the 87-base-pair reads, so those segments were excluded. Fewer than 20 rarely observed V segments, including chromosome 9 orphons, were excluded from the earlier analysis of some 590 of the donors because counts were too low. The authors suggested that the approach could potentially be generalized to other disease states and immunological phenotypes. While some public TCRs were present in many individuals, most TCR sequences turned up only very rarely across donors. Broadly in line with IMGT annotations, most TCR beta V segments showed up in productive rearrangements about 90% or about 30% of the time in an earlier analysis of 587 of the donors. A few of the identified cytomegalovirus-associated TCR beta chains were confirmed in vitro to be specific for cytomegalovirus antigens. Only TCR beta chains were sequenced in this cohort, and the absence of alpha or paired-chain data limited detectable features. Correlated functional status among segregating V segments might be attributable to linkage disequilibrium, but an unknown experimental factor could not be ruled out. For the cohort, immune exposure information was limited to CMV serostatus. Compared with equally common non-associated chains, HLA-associated TCR beta chains in a later analysis were more clonally expanded and had lower generation probabilities. Specific HLA alleles were associated with over 15,000 TCR beta sequences at a false discovery rate of 0.05 in a later analysis. The sequencing pipeline was judged likely to have produced a cluster of highly shared sequence variants as a technical artifact. In a later analysis, TCR association rates were found to vary across HLA loci, with the most associated TCRs seen for DRB1 alleles and the fewest for HLA-C alleles. Sequencing depth was assumed to be roughly uniform across donors in the presence/absence analyses, though that assumption may not hold. A further reported finding was that TCR beta sequences accurately predicted the HLA-A and HLA-B alleles for most subjects in the first cohort. The study gave a list of 150 to 200 TCR beta chains associated with cytomegalovirus. The classifier was reported to diagnose cytomegalovirus status with high specificity and sensitivity in both the original and validation cohorts. According to a later genetic analysis, donors in an Asian-associated ancestry cluster had fewer N-insertions in productive TCRs than the approximately 650-donor mean. When HLA alleles, especially DR and DQ, strongly co-occurred, TCR associations were difficult to assign to individual alleles. An association between a missense DCLRE1C variant and V-gene and J-gene trimming of TCR beta chains was found in a later genetic analysis and replicated in an independent cohort. Several of the top co-occurrence clusters appeared to be linked to parvovirus B19, influenza, CMV and Epstein-Barr virus, according to a later analysis.

The CDR3 has 20 amino acids, counting the end cysteine and phenylalanine. Left in the record is the CDR3 DNA by itself, 60 bases read in frame from the first base. CDR1 and CDR2 were assigned from the germline V gene as SGHVS and FQNEAQ. The germline V end is reduced by 1 base and the J end by 6 bases; junction bases left unmatched: 19. Receptors were amplified or captured by the immunoSEQ multiplex PCR assay. The multiplex PCR relied on a mix of 60 forward primers for TCR Vbeta segments and 13 reverse primers for TCR Jbeta segments. Amplification of the CDR3 region of rearranged TCR beta genes was performed with a multiplex PCR assay on genomic DNA. Amplified TCR beta libraries were sequenced as 87-base-pair reads on the Illumina HiSeq System. In the authors' own workflow: A later analysis tallied some 79 million unique TCR beta chains across the 650 to 750 repertoires, and approximately 12 million of those chains were shared by two or more donors. To remove PCR and sequencing errors, raw reads were error-corrected and collapsed into unique sequences using a nearest-neighbor algorithm that merged closely related sequences. V, D and J gene segments were assigned by aligning CDR3 sequences to IMGT reference sequences. For a sequence to be retained, a match of at least six nucleotides to both a V gene segment and a J gene segment was required. Rearrangements were classified as productive when the CDR3 lacked stop codons and remained in frame with V and J, and all other rearrangements were classified as non-productive. CDR3 was defined by IMGT convention, running from the second conserved V-encoded cysteine to the conserved J-encoded phenylalanine. Sequences without an unambiguous match to a single V gene segment were excluded from the earlier analysis of several hundred of the donors. An earlier analysis of some 500 of the donors classified V segments as functional when productive rearrangements were above 56.7% and as segregating when the standard deviation between donors was above 5%. A statistical classification framework was built for diagnosing cytomegalovirus status from the catalog of TCR beta chain sequences. V and J gene assignment, in a later analysis, came from comparing TCR nucleotide sequences with IMGT/GENE-DB human TR gene sequences. In a later analysis, CDR3 sequences and most-parsimonious VDJ recombination scenarios were assigned using the TCRdist pipeline. In a later analysis, each TCR beta chain was defined by its CDR3 amino acid sequence together with its V-gene family, and reads lacking a unique V-gene family were excluded. As a way to deal with suspected cross-contamination and a sequencing artifact, a later analysis dropped over 550 nucleotide sequences that were highly shared and had low generation probability. In a later analysis, a clonal expansion index was calculated for each public chain from normalized within-repertoire ranks of inferred template counts. A later analysis computed generation probabilities with a VDJ recombination model fitted to out-of-frame rearrangements, and checked the results against IGoR. In a later analysis, hypergeometric tests were used to score TCR-TCR, TCR-HLA and TCR-CMV co-occurrence, with a repertoire-size bias correction applied to TCR pairs. In a later analysis, false discovery rates were estimated by permuting HLA or CMV assignments 20 times. In a later analysis, co-occurring TCRs were grouped using DBSCAN, and TCRdist sequence similarity was added for clustering within HLA-allele-positive subsets. Co-occurrence clustering excluded repertoires with fewer than 30,000 or more than 120,000 public chains, plus five with anomalous nucleotide sharing. TCRdb re-hosts the immuneACCESS table, in-frame sequences only. Its copies lack some clones; in the studies checked, an unresolved V gene accounts for under half of them, and the cause for the rest is not known. That table supplies the V and J calls and clone size; D and trimming were determined from the DNA. This sample holds roughly 120,000 clones; around 77% were observed only once. The ten largest clones represent around 5% of the sample.

Sequenced: PBMCs. The TCR was taken from a man younger than 40 in good health and CMV-seronegative. This sequence uses TRBV7-8 and TRBJ1-2, and 11 junctional nucleotides match TRBD1. The DNA sequence follows: TGTGCCAGCAGCTTAGGACTTCAAATCGGGACAGGGGGATTCAGGCATGGCTACACCTTC. This encodes CASSLGLQIGTGGFRHGYTF.